This TCR beta chain derives from a study of T cell changes during pregnancy in multiple sclerosis. Clones were read by immunoSEQ multiplex PCR, and TCRdb kept only the in-frame ones, dropping some. The sample carries tens of thousands of clones, around 90% recorded once. V lost 4 bases, J lost 1 base, and 19 bases lay in between. Germline V gene lookup returns CDR1 MGHRA and CDR2 YSYEKL. The CDR3 has 18 residues. The source is a female donor with multiple sclerosis, enrolled in a pregnancy study. V usage is TRBV4-1 and J usage is TRBJ2-2; D call uncertain. The source material was CD4+ T cells from peripheral blood mononuclear cells, sampled before pregnancy. This chain's CDR3 is CASSLQRMMSQNTGELFF. The CDR3 DNA reads TGCGCCAGCAGCCTTCAACGTATGATGAGCCAGAACACCGGGGAGCTGTTTTTT.